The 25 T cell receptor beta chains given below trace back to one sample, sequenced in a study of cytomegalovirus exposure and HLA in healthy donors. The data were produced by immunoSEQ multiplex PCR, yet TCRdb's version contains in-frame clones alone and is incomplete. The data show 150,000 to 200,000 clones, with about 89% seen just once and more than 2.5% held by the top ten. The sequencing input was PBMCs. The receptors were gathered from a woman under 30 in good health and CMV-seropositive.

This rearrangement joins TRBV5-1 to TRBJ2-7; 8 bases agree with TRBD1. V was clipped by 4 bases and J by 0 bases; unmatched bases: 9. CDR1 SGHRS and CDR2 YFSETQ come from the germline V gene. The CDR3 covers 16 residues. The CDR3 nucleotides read TGCGCCAGCAGCCTTGGTGGGACAGGTTACTCCTACGAGCAGTACTTC. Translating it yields CASSLGGTGYSYEQYF.

The CDR3 sequence is CASSPDWVKQGAGNTIYF. Here the CDR3 DNA reads TGTGCCAGCAGCCCCGACTGGGTTAAACAGGGGGCTGGAAACACCATATATTTT. V gene TRBV4-2 combines with J gene TRBJ1-3; 8 bases are shared with TRBD1. CDR1 LGHNA and CDR2 YNFKEQ come from the germline V gene. The CDR3 is made up of 18 amino acids. J lost 2 bases, V lost 4 bases, and 13 bases had no gene match.

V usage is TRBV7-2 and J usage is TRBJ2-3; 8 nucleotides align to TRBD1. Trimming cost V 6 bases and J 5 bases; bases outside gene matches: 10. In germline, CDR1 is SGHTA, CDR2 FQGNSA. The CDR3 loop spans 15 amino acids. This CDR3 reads CASRSDRGRGDTQYF. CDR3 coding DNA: TGTGCCAGCAGGTCCGACAGGGGAAGAGGAGATACGCAGTATTTT.

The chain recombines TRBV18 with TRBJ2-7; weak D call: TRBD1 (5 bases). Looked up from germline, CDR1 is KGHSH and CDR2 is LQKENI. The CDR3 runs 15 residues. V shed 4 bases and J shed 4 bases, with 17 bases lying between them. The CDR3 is CASSQEFTQGYEQYF. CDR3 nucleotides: TGTGCCAGCTCACAAGAATTTACCCAGGGATACGAGCAGTACTTC.

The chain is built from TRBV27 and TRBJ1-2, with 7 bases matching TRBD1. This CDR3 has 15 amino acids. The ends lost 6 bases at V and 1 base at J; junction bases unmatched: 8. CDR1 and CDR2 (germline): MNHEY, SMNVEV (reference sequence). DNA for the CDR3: TGTGCCAGCAGAACAGAGGGGGCATTTAACTATGGCTACACCTTC. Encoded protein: CASRTEGAFNYGYTF.

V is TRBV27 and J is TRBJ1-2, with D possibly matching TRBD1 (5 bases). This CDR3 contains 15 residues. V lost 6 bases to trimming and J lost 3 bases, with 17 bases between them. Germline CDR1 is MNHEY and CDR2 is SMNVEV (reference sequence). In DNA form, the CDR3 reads TGTGCCAGCAGCCTCCAGGGATTCCGTGACTATGGCTACACCTTC. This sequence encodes CASSLQGFRDYGYTF.

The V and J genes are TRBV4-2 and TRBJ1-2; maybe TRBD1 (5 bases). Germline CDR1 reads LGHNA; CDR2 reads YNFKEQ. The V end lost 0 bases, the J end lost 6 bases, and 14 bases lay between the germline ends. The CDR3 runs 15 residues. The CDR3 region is CASSQDFKQGHGYTF. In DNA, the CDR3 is TGTGCCAGCAGCCAAGATTTTAAGCAGGGCCATGGCTACACCTTC.

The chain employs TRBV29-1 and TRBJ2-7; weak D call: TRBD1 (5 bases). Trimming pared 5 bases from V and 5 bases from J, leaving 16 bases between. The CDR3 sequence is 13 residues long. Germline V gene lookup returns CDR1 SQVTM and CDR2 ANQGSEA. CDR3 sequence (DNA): TGCAGCGTTCAGACAGCCGCGTACAACGAGCAGTACTTC. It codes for CSVQTAAYNEQYF.

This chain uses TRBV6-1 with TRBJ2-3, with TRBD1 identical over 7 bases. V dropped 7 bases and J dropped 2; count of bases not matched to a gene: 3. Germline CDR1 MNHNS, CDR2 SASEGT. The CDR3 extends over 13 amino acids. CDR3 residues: CASKGQTTDTQYF. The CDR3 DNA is TGTGCCAGCAAGGGACAGACCACAGATACGCAGTATTTT.

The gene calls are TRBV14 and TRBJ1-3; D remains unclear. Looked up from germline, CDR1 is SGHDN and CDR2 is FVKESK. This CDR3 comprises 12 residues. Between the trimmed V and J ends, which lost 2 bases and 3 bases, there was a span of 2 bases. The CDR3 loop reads CASSQYGNTIYF. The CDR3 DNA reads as TGTGCCAGCAGCCAATATGGAAACACCATATATTTT.

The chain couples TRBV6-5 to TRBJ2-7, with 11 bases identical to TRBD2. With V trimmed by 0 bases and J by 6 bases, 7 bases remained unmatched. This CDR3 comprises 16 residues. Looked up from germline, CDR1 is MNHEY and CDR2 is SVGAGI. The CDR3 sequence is CASSYSIAGGPSEQYF. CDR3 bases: TGTGCCAGCAGTTACTCCATAGCGGGAGGGCCCTCCGAGCAGTACTTC.

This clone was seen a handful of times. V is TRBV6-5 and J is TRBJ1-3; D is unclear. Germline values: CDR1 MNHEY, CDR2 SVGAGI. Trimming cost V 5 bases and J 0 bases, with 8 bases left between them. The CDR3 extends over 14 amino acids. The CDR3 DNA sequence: TGTGCCAGCAGTCCTGCGATCTCTGGAAACACCATATATTTT. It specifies CASSPAISGNTIYF.

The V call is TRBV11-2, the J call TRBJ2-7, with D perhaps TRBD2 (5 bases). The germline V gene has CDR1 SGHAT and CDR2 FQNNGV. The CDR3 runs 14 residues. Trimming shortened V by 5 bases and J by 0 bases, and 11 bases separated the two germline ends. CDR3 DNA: TGTGCCAGCAGCCTCCGGGGTAACTCCTACGAGCAGTACTTC. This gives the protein CASSLRGNSYEQYF. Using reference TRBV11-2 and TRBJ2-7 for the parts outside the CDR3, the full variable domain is EAGVAQSPRYKIIEKRQSVAFWCNPISGHATLYWYQQILGQGPKLLIQFQNNGVVDDSQLPKDRFSAERLKGVDSTLKIQPAKLEDSAVYLCASSLRGNSYEQYFGPGTRLTVT.

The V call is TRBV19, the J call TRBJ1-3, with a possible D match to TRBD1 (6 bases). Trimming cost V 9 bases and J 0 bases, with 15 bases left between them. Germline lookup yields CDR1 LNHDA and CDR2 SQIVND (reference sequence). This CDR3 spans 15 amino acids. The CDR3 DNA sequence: TGTGCCAGCGAAGGTGGGGGCGGCTCTGGAAACACCATATATTTT. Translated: CASEGGGGSGNTIYF.

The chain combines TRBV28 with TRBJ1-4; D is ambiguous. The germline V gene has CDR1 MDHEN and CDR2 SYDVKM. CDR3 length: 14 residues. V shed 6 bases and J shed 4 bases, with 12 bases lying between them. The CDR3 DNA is TGTGCCAGCAGCCCCGGCGGGTTTAATGAAAAACTGTTTTTT. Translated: CASSPGGFNEKLFF. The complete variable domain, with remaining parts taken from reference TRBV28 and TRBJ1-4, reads DVKVTQSSRYLVKRTGEKVFLECVQDMDHENMFWYRQDPGLGLRLIYFSYDVKMKEKGDIPEGYSVSREKKERFSLILESASTNQTSMYLCASSPGGFNEKLFFGSGTQLSVL.

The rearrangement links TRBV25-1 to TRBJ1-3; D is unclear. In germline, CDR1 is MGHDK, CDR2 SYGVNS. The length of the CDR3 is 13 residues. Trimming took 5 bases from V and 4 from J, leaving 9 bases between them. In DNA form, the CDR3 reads TGTGCCAGCAGTACAGTGCCCGGAAACACCATATATTTT. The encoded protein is CASSTVPGNTIYF.

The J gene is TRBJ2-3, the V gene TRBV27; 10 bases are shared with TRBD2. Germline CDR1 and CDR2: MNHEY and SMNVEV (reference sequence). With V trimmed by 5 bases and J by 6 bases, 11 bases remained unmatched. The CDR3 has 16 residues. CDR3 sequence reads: CASSIGTSVGRDTQYF. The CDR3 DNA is TGTGCCAGCAGTATAGGGACTAGCGTCGGACGGGATACGCAGTATTTT.

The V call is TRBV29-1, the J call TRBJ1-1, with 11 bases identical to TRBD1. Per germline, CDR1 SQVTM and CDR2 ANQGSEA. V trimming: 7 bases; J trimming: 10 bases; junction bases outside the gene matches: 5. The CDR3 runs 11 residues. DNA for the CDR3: TGCAGCGCAATGGACAGGGGGCTAGCTTTCTTT. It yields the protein CSAMDRGLAFF.

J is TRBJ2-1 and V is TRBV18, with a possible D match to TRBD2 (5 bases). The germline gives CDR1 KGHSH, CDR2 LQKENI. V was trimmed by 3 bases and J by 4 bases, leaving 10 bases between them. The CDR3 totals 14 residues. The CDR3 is CASSPEPGYNEQFF. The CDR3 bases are TGTGCCAGCTCACCCGAGCCGGGATACAATGAGCAGTTCTTC.

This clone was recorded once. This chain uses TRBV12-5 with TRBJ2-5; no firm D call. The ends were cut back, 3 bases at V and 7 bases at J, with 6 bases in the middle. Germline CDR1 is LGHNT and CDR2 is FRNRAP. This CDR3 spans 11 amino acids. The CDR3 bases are TGTGCTAGTGGTTTCATCGGGACCCAGTACTTC. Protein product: CASGFIGTQYF.

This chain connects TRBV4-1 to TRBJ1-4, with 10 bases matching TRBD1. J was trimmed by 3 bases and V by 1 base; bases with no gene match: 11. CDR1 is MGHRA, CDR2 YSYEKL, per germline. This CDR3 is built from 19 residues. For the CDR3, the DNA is TGCGCCAGCAGCCAAGTTTCAGGGACAGGGGACGGAGCTAATGAAAAACTGTTTTTT. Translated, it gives CASSQVSGTGDGANEKLFF.

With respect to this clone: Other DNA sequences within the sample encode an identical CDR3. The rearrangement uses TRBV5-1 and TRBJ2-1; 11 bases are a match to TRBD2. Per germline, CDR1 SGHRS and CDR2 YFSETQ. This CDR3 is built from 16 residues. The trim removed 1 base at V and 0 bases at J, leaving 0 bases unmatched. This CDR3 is CASSLTSGGSYNEQFF. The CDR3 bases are TGCGCCAGCAGCTTGACTAGCGGGGGCTCCTACAATGAGCAGTTCTTC.

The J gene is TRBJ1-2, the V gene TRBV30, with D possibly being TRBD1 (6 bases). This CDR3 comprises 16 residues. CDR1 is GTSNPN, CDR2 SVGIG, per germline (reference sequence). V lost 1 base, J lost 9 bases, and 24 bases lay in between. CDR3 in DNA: TGTGCCTGGAGTGACGGTGAGAAGGGACAAATAGGGAGCTACACCTTC. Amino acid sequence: CAWSDGEKGQIGSYTF.

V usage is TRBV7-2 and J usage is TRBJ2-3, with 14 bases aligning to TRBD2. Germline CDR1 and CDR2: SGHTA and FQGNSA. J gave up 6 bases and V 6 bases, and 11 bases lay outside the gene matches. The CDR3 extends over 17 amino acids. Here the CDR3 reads CASRTGTSGSPRDTQYF. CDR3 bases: TGTGCCAGCAGGACCGGGACTAGCGGGAGCCCCCGGGATACGCAGTATTTT.

The CDR3 reads CSAHEGASGRRIGYEQYF. The DNA for the CDR3 is TGCAGCGCACACGAGGGGGCTAGCGGGAGGAGAATTGGCTACGAGCAGTACTTC. The chain carries TRBV29-1 and TRBJ2-5; 11 bases are a match to TRBD2. The end of the DNA aligns better with TRBJ2-7, so the J call may be wrong. The CDR3 is 18 residues long. Germline V gene data show CDR1 as SQVTM and CDR2 as ANQGSEA.